The clone carrying this TCR beta chain was found once. Trimming removed 4 bases from V and 11 bases from J, with 6 bases in between. This CDR3 comprises 10 residues. Germline V gives CDR1 SNHLY, CDR2 FYNNEI. This sample was taken from a study of control samples from healthy donors and cancer patients. Assay used: immunoSEQ multiplex PCR; TCRdb lists only in-frame clones, some missing. The profile covers about 100,000 clones, with 85% to 95% appearing a single time and 6.5% to 9.5% taken by the ten largest. Sequencing used blood. The chain joins TRBV2 to TRBJ1-5; no clear D. This clonotype was obtained from a man aged 18 to 35 in good health. This chain's CDR3 is CASSGETQHF. CDR3 nucleotides: TGTGCCAGCAGTGGAGAAACCCAGCATTTT. The variable domain in full, completed from reference TRBV2 and TRBJ1-5, reads EPEVTQTPSHQVTQMGQEVILRCVPISNHLYFYWYRQILGQKVEFLVSFYNNEISEKSEIFDDQFSVERPDGSNFTLKIRSTKLEDSAMYFCASSGETQHFGDGTRLSIL.